Sequencing of this T cell receptor (beta chain) was carried out in a study of blood T cell repertoires in COVID-19. Study context: Sites in the United States, Italy and Spain provided acute and convalescent COVID-19 samples.

TCRdb's copy holds only in-frame clones and misses some; the assay was immunoSEQ multiplex PCR. This table has 150,000 to 200,000 clones, approximately 89% appearing once. This receptor was identified in a woman in her twenties or thirties with acute or convalescent COVID-19. Source material: peripheral blood.

CDR3: CASSSNTGDNEQFF. The CDR3 DNA follows: TGCGCCAGCAGCTCTAACACGGGTGACAATGAGCAGTTCTTC. This chain joins TRBV5-1 and TRBJ2-1; D not certain. V lost 3 bases to trimming and J lost 5 bases, with 12 bases between them. CDR3 size: 14 residues. Germline V CDR1 and CDR2: SGHRS, YFSETQ. The variable domain in full, with the rest retrieved from reference TRBV5-1 and TRBJ2-1, is KAGVTQTPRYLIKTRGQQVTLSCSPISGHRSVSWYQQTPGQGLQFLFEYFSETQRNKGNFPGRFSGRQFSNSRSEMNVSTLELGDSALYLCASSSNTGDNEQFFGPGTRLTVL.